The clone carrying this T cell receptor (beta chain) has more than one count but fewer than ten. These data originate in a study of cytomegalovirus exposure and HLA in healthy donors. Study information: Under 85% of more than 300 genotyped donors fell in the Caucasian-associated ancestry cluster.

In the PCR, 60 Vbeta and 13 Jbeta primers were used. Assay: immunoSEQ multiplex PCR; the TCRdb copy retains only in-frame clones and omits some. The sample includes approximately 150,000 clones, 80% to 90% of them seen just once. Deletions cut 1 base from V and 1 base from J, with 10 bases between. This CDR3 has 15 amino acids. CDR1 and CDR2 from the germline V gene are SEHNR and FQNEAQ (reference sequence). This sequence originates from a girl aged 5-17 years in good health and CMV-seropositive. The sample comprised PBMCs. The rearrangement links TRBV7-9 to TRBJ1-1; tentative D call: TRBD1 (5 bases). The CDR3 DNA sequence: TGTGCCAGCAGCTTAGGTGCGGGGGAGAACACTGAAGCTTTCTTT. Its translation is CASSLGAGENTEAFF.